These 27 T cell receptor beta chains share one sample of origin, sequenced in a study of T cell repertoires in cytomegalovirus infection. These receptors are not linked to any known antigen. MiXCR was run by TCRdb on the reads, yielding one entry per CDR3 protein. This sample has roughly 860,000 distinct CDR3 sequences; about 33% occur once, and the top ten carry over 10%. This sample comprised cultured CD8+ T cells from PBMCs, obtained from culture after CMV antigen stimulation. These receptors all come from a human donor in good health (CMV status not recorded). Some clones in this sample may be carry-over from other donors' samples.

The chain is built from TRBV19 and TRBJ2-3; D is possibly TRBD1 or TRBD2 (5 bases each). Trimming left V 3 bases short and J 4 bases short, with 23 bases between. The germline V gene has CDR1 LNHDA and CDR2 SQIVND (reference sequence). This CDR3 has 18 amino acids. The CDR3, as DNA: TGTGCCAGTAGTATGATCCGGGACGGCATAGGTAACGCAGATACGCAGTATTTT. This encodes CASSMIRDGIGNADTQYF.

This clonotype was observed once. The J gene is TRBJ1-5, the V gene TRBV6-5, with D possibly TRBD1 on 6 matching bases. The CDR3 totals 14 residues. Germline CDR1 is MNHEY and CDR2 is SVGAGI. V dropped 6 bases and J dropped 2 bases, with 11 bases sitting between them. The CDR3 DNA reads as TGTGCCAGCAGCCGACAGGAGGGCAATCAGCCCCAGCATTTT. As protein: CASSRQEGNQPQHF.

Details on this clonotype: A much larger clone differs by one base, so this may be a read error. CDR3 sequence (DNA): TGTGCCAGCACCTGGGGGTCAGATACGCAGTATTTT. It yields the protein CASTWGSDTQYF. This chain connects TRBV7-6 to TRBJ2-3; D is possibly TRBD1 or TRBD2 (5 bases each). CDR1 SGHVS and CDR2 FNYEAQ come from the germline V gene. CDR3 length equals 12 residues. Trimming shortened V by 7 bases and J by 4 bases, and 9 bases separated the two germline ends.

At least ten counts were recorded for this clonotype. V gene TRBV7-2 combines with J gene TRBJ1-6; no definite D call. Germline CDR1 is SGHTA and CDR2 is FQGNSA. Trimming took 5 bases from V and 3 from J, leaving 5 bases between them. The CDR3 loop spans 13 amino acids. The CDR3 region is CASSRDYNSPLHF. The CDR3 DNA reads as TGTGCCAGCAGCCGGGACTATAATTCACCCCTCCACTTT.

At least ten counts were recorded for this clonotype. The chain joins TRBV12-3 or TRBV12-4 to TRBJ2-1, with 11 bases identical to TRBD2. J gave up 15 bases and V 4 bases, and 5 bases lay outside the gene matches. The CDR3 extends over 12 amino acids. DNA for the CDR3: TGTGCCAGCAGTTCGGCTAGCGGGGGGTGGTTCTTC. Amino acid sequence: CASSSASGGWFF.

This chain uses TRBV27 with TRBJ1-1, with no clear D. Germline assignment: CDR1 MNHEY and CDR2 SMNVEV (reference sequence). The germline V and J ends were trimmed by 1 base and 0 bases, with 6 bases remaining between them. The CDR3 covers 14 residues. CDR3 loop: CASSLFPMNTEAFF. The CDR3 DNA sequence: TGTGCCAGCAGTTTATTTCCGATGAACACTGAAGCTTTCTTT.

This clonotype was observed a few times. This chain uses TRBV19 with TRBJ1-6, with D perhaps TRBD1 (5 bases). Trimming pared 4 bases from V and 0 bases from J, leaving 16 bases between. The CDR3 has 18 residues. Germline assignment: CDR1 LNHDA and CDR2 SQIVND (reference sequence). In DNA form, the CDR3 reads TGTGCCAGTAGTACTGGAGGGGACGTGAGCTCCTATAATTCACCCCTCCACTTT. Residues: CASSTGGDVSSYNSPLHF.

This clonotype has just a few counts. V gene TRBV7-6 combines with J gene TRBJ1-1; D uncertain. Germline V gene sequence: CDR1 SGHVS, CDR2 FNYEAQ. CDR3 length: 14 amino acids. V was cut by 3 bases and J by 1 base, with 9 bases left in between. The DNA for the CDR3 is TGTGCCAGCAGCTTTAGAGGGAAGAACACTGAAGCTTTCTTT. It encodes CASSFRGKNTEAFF.

V is TRBV15 and J is TRBJ2-5, with TRBD2 matching over 9 bases. Germline V gene lookup returns CDR1 LNHNV and CDR2 YYDKDF (reference sequence). This CDR3 has 18 amino acids. The V and J ends lost 5 bases and 5 bases, in that order; junction bases with no gene match: 18. DNA of the CDR3: TGTGCCACCAGCCCCAGGGACCGCGGGGGGGCGTCAAGGGAGACCCAGTACTTC. Translating gives CATSPRDRGGASRETQYF.

In this sample, this clonotype turned up a few times. This chain uses TRBV6-1 with TRBJ2-5; perhaps D is TRBD1 or TRBD2 (5 bases each). Trimming pared 4 bases from V and 7 bases from J, leaving 22 bases between. The CDR3 length is 16 residues. Germline CDR1 is MNHNS and CDR2 is SASEGT. The CDR3 is CASSGTLGTAIGTQYF. CDR3 in DNA: TGTGCCAGCAGTGGCACCTTAGGGACGGCAATAGGGACCCAGTACTTC.

V gene TRBV13 combines with J gene TRBJ2-5; 8 nucleotides match TRBD2. CDR1 PRHDT and CDR2 FYEKMQ come from the germline V gene (reference sequence). The J segment lost 1 base and the V segment lost 5 bases, leaving 6 bases of the junction unmatched. The CDR3 contains 15 residues. The CDR3 loop reads CASSPTGRGQETQYF. DNA for the CDR3: TGTGCCAGCAGCCCAACCGGGAGGGGCCAAGAGACCCAGTACTTC.

The V gene is TRBV27, the J gene TRBJ2-5; D remains ambiguous. The V gene lost 4 bases and the J gene lost 1 base, with 10 bases spanning the gap. The CDR3 has 14 residues. Germline V gives CDR1 MNHEY, CDR2 SMNVEV (reference sequence). This chain's CDR3 is CASSSLLPQETQYF. As DNA, the CDR3 is TGTGCCAGCAGTTCCCTCCTACCCCAAGAGACCCAGTACTTC.

Points on this clonotype: Just one base apart from a much larger clone, this may be a read error. This sequence joins TRBV7-9 and TRBJ2-3; possibly TRBD1 for D (5 bases). The CDR3 runs 16 residues. Trimming pared 2 bases from V and 2 bases from J, leaving 14 bases between. Germline loops: CDR1 SEHNR, CDR2 FQNEAQ (reference sequence). This chain's CDR3 is CASSLLQEPHTDTQYF. CDR3 bases: TGTGCCAGCAGCTTACTACAGGAGCCCCACACAGATACGCAGTATTTT.

The chain carries TRBV27 and TRBJ1-5; D is unclear. CDR1 and CDR2 (germline): MNHEY, SMNVEV (reference sequence). V dropped 6 bases and J dropped 1 base, with 10 bases sitting between them. The length of the CDR3 is 14 residues. CDR3 nucleotides: TGTGCCAGCAGACCAACTTGGAGCAATCAGCCCCAGCATTTT. Translation gives CASRPTWSNQPQHF.

This clonotype was seen a few times. The chain carries TRBV7-9 and TRBJ2-1; D is possibly TRBD1 (7 bases). CDR3 length equals 15 residues. CDR1 is SEHNR and CDR2 is FQNEAQ in the germline V gene (reference sequence). CDR3 amino acids: CATSGGQITYNEQFF. CDR3 nucleotides: TGTGCTACTTCCGGGGGACAGATTACATACAATGAGCAGTTCTTC. The full variable domain, in which reference TRBV7-9 and TRBJ2-1 provide the parts outside the CDR3, is DTGVSQNPRHKITKRGQNVTFRCDPISEHNRLYWYRQTLGQGPEFLTYFQNEAQLEKSRLLSDRFSAERPKGSFSTLEIQRTEQGDSAMYLCATSGGQITYNEQFFGPGTRLTVL.

V gene TRBV27 combines with J gene TRBJ2-1, with 9 bases lining up with TRBD2. CDR3 length: 16 residues. CDR1 MNHEY and CDR2 SMNVEV come from the germline V gene (reference sequence). Trimming removed 1 base from V and 3 bases from J; junction bases left unmatched: 4. Here the CDR3 reads CASSLWGGGVYNEQFF. The DNA for the CDR3 is TGTGCCAGCAGTTTATGGGGCGGGGGGGTCTACAATGAGCAGTTCTTC.

The V call is TRBV15, the J call TRBJ2-1; 10 bases map to TRBD2. With V trimmed by 0 bases and J by 6 bases, 8 bases remained unmatched. Germline CDR1 and CDR2: LNHNV and YYDKDF (reference sequence). This CDR3 region has 17 residues. The CDR3 DNA is TGTGCCACCAGCAGAGATAAAGCGGGGGGGTTCCTCAATGAGCAGTTCTTC. Residues: CATSRDKAGGFLNEQFF.

This clonotype was detected many times. This chain joins TRBV7-2 and TRBJ1-1; D gene uncertain. Trimming took 2 bases from V and 3 from J, leaving 19 bases between them. The CDR3 has 17 amino acids. Germline values: CDR1 SGHTA, CDR2 FQGNSA. The DNA of the CDR3 is TGTGCCAGCAGCTTATTATCATTCGGGGAAAGCGACACTGAAGCTTTCTTT. Amino acid sequence: CASSLLSFGESDTEAFF.

J is TRBJ2-1 and V is TRBV19; no reliable D call. The length of the CDR3 is 13 residues. Germline lookup yields CDR1 LNHDA and CDR2 SQIVND (reference sequence). V gave up 3 bases and J gave up 9 bases, with 12 bases separating them. The CDR3 sequence: CASSMGGGSEQFF. In nucleotides, the CDR3 is TGTGCCAGTAGTATGGGCGGCGGAAGTGAGCAGTTCTTC.

J is TRBJ1-2 and V is TRBV6-2 or TRBV6-3, with 9 bases fitting TRBD1. Germline V gives CDR1 MNHEY, CDR2 SVGEGT. The ends lost 5 bases at V and 5 bases at J; junction bases unmatched: 6. CDR3 length: 14 residues. CDR3 nucleotides: TGTGCCAGCAGTACCTTGGGACAGGGATATGGCTACACCTTC. Translating it yields CASSTLGQGYGYTF.

The V gene is TRBV27, the J gene TRBJ1-4; possibly TRBD1 for D (5 bases). The V gene's germline CDR1 is MNHEY and CDR2 SMNVEV (reference sequence). The CDR3 length is 14 residues. With 3 bases removed from V and 12 bases from J, the gap between germline ends came to 17 bases. CDR3 protein: CASSFLGTGSELFF. In DNA form, the CDR3 reads TGTGCCAGCAGTTTCCTGGGGACGGGCAGTGAACTGTTTTTT.

This chain joins TRBV3-1 and TRBJ2-2; D is undetermined. Germline V lookup: CDR1 LGHDT, CDR2 YNNKEL (reference sequence). The CDR3 covers 14 residues. Trimming took 0 bases from V and 2 from J, leaving 4 bases between them. CDR3 loop: CASSQDFNTGELFF. Here the CDR3 DNA reads TGTGCCAGCAGCCAAGACTTTAACACCGGGGAGCTGTTTTTT.

In this sample, this clonotype turned up once. V and J are TRBV27 and TRBJ2-7; D might be TRBD2 (6 bases). Germline assignment: CDR1 MNHEY and CDR2 SMNVEV (reference sequence). This CDR3 is 14 amino acids long. V lost 5 bases and J 4 bases, leaving 15 bases between the germline ends. DNA for the CDR3: TGTGCCAGCAGTCGTGGAGGGAGGAAATACGAGCAGTACTTC. It is translated as CASSRGGRKYEQYF.

The J gene is TRBJ2-7, the V gene TRBV28; tentative D call: TRBD2 (6 bases). Germline V gives CDR1 MDHEN, CDR2 SYDVKM. The CDR3 length is 16 residues. This chain's CDR3 is CVSSPRVAGRSYEQYV. CDR3 sequence (DNA): TGTGTCAGCAGTCCGAGAGTGGCGGGACGCTCCTACGAGCAGTACGTC.

The chain has TRBV11-2 and TRBJ2-1; a weak D match, TRBD2 (6 bases). Germline loops: CDR1 SGHAT, CDR2 FQNNGV. CDR3 size: 15 residues. V gave up 5 bases and J gave up 0 bases, with 11 bases separating them. This CDR3 reads CASSLPTSSYNEQFF. As DNA, the CDR3 is TGTGCCAGCAGCCTCCCGACTAGCTCCTACAATGAGCAGTTCTTC.

The chain recombines TRBV7-9 with TRBJ1-2; D is undetermined. The CDR3 is 14 residues long. Germline V gene lookup returns CDR1 SEHNR and CDR2 FQNEAQ (reference sequence). The germline V and J ends were trimmed by 2 bases and 0 bases, with 7 bases remaining between them. This CDR3 is CASSLIEANYGYTF. In DNA form, the CDR3 reads TGTGCCAGCAGCTTAATCGAAGCTAACTATGGCTACACCTTC.

The genes are TRBV4-3 and TRBJ1-1; D is unclear. CDR1 is LGHNA, CDR2 YSLEER, per germline. Trimming removed 0 bases at V and 0 bases at J, with 8 bases between. This CDR3 comprises 15 residues. The chain's CDR3 is CASSQDGGVNTEAFF. In DNA, the CDR3 is TGCGCCAGCAGCCAAGATGGAGGAGTGAACACTGAAGCTTTCTTT.